This T cell receptor (beta chain) was identified during a study of a mutant IDH1 vaccine in newly diagnosed glioma. Study in general: In the visit schedule, V12 fell in week 35, while V13 fell in week 47.

Clones were read by immunoSEQ multiplex PCR, and TCRdb kept only the in-frame ones, dropping some. The sample lists about 68,000 clones, approximately 84% seen once, with approximately 12% in the top ten. There are 15 residues in the CDR3. The V end lost 3 bases, the J end lost 1 base, and 12 bases lay between the germline ends. Germline CDR1 LNHDA, CDR2 SQIVND (reference sequence). Documented time point: week 35, safety follow-up. It was 300 ug of mutant IDH1 20-mer peptide that made up each vaccine dose, given with topical imiquimod. Patients, over weeks 1, 3, 5, 7, 11, 15, 19 and 23, received a total of eight vaccinations. Newly diagnosed WHO grade 3 or 4 IDH1-mutant, ATRX-lost astrocytomas were identified in the donors. Only one count was recorded for this clone. What it binds is not known.

The sequence was obtained from a man aged 18-30 years with glioma. This sequence joins TRBV19 and TRBJ1-1; possibly TRBD1 for D (6 bases). Material: PBMCs, obtained from a glioma patient whose treatment included an IDH1 peptide vaccine. The CDR3 DNA follows: TGTGCCAGTAGTATGCGGACAGATTGGAACACTGAAGCTTTCTTT. Protein: CASSMRTDWNTEAFF. Full variable domain (outside the CDR3, taken from reference TRBV19 and TRBJ1-1): DGGITQSPKYLFRKEGQNVTLSCEQNLNHDAMYWYRQDPGQGLRLIYYSQIVNDFQKGDIAEGYSVSREKKESFPLTVTSAQKNPTAFYLCASSMRTDWNTEAFFGQGTRLTVV.